The entry that follows covers one TCR beta chain sequence. What it binds is not known. The J segment lost 3 bases and the V segment lost 7 bases, leaving 13 bases of the junction unmatched. Germline CDR1 is LGHNA and CDR2 is YNFKEQ. The CDR3 totals 16 residues. This entry comes from a study of long-term antiretroviral therapy in people with HIV. Version v3.0 of the immunoSEQ assay ran at survey level. Method: immunoSEQ multiplex PCR; TCRdb's copy keeps in-frame clones and lacks some. This sample yields tens of thousands of clones, of which 90% to 95% are seen a single time; 8% belongs to the top ten. Study-level findings and limits: Records did not include ART adherence, viral resistance or therapy changes. Repertoire composition at all time points was dominated by clones that had expanded before ART. Blood dating 2004 to 2017 may reflect older ART regimens.

Material: unsorted PBMCs, obtained 6 to 6.5 years after starting antiretroviral therapy. The clonotype comes from a man under 40 with HIV. This rearrangement joins TRBV4-2 to TRBJ1-1; 8 bases are a match to TRBD1. The chain's CDR3 is CASTALPQTGDTEAFF. The CDR3 bases are TGTGCCAGCACGGCCCTACCCCAGACAGGGGACACTGAAGCTTTCTTT.